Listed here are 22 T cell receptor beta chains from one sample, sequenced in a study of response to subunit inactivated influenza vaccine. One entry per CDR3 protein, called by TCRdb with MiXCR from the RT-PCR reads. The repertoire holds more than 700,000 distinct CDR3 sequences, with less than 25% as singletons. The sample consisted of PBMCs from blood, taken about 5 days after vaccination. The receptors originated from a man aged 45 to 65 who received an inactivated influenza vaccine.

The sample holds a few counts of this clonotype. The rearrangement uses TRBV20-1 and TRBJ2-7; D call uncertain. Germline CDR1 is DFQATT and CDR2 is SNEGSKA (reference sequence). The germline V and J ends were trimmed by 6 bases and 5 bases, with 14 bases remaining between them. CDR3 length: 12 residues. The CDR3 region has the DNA TGCAGTGCAGCCCTAGACGGCGACGAGCAGTACTTC. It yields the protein CSAALDGDEQYF.

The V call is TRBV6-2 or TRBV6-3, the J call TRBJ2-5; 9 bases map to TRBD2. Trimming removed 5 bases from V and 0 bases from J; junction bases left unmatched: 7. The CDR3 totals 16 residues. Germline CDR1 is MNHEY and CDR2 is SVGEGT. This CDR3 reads CASSHRTSEYQETQYF. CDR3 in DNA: TGTGCCAGCAGTCACCGGACTAGCGAGTACCAAGAGACCCAGTACTTC.

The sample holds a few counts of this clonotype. The DNA for the CDR3 is TGCGCCAGCGGAGCCCCTTTGGGGGATACGCAGTATTTT. Its protein is CASGAPLGDTQYF. The gene calls are TRBV5-1 and TRBJ2-3; no reliable D call. V was trimmed by 7 bases and J by 6 bases, leaving 15 bases between them. There are 13 residues in the CDR3. Germline CDR1 and CDR2: SGHRS and YFSETQ.

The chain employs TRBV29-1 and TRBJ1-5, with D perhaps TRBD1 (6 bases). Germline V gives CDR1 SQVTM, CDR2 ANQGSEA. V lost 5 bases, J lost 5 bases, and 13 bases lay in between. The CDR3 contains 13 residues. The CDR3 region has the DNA TGCAGCGTTACTCAGGGGCCGGATCAGCCCCAGCATTTT. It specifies CSVTQGPDQPQHF.

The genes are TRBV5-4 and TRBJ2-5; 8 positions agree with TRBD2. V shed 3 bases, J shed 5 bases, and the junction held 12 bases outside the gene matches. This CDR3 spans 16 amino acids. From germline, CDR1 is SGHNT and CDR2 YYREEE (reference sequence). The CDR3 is CASSSETSGGRETQYF. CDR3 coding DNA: TGTGCCAGCAGCTCCGAAACTAGCGGCGGAAGGGAGACCCAGTACTTC.

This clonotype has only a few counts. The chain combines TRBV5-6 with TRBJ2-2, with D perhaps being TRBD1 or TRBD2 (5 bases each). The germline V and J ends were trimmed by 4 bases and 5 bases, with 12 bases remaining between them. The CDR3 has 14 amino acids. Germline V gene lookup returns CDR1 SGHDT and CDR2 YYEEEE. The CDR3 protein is CASSRGAGTGELFF. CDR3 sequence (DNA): TGTGCCAGCAGCCGAGGGGCCGGGACCGGGGAGCTGTTTTTT.

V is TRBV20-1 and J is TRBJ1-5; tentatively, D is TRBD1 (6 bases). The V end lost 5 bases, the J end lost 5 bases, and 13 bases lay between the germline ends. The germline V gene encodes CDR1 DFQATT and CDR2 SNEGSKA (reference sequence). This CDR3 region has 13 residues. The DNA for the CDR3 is TGCAGTGCTCACGGAAAGGGGGATCAGCCCCAGCATTTT. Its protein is CSAHGKGDQPQHF.

CDR3 sequence reads: CASSYENTGELFF. The CDR3 coding sequence is TGTGCCAGCAGTTACGAAAACACCGGGGAGCTGTTTTTT. J is TRBJ2-2 and V is TRBV6-6, with D unresolved. The ends were cut back, 2 bases at V and 2 bases at J, with 3 bases in the middle. The CDR3 covers 13 residues. The germline gives CDR1 MNHNY, CDR2 SVGAGI (reference sequence).

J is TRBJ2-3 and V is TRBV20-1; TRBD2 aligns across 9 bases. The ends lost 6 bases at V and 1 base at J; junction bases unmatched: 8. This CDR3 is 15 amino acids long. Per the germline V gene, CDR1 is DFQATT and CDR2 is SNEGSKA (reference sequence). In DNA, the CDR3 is TGCAGTGCGGGTGACTCTAGCGGGGGCACAGATACGCAGTATTTT. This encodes CSAGDSSGGTDTQYF.

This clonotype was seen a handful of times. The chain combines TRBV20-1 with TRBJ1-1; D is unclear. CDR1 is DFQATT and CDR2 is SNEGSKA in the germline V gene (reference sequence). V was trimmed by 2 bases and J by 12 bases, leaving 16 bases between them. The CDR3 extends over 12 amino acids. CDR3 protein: CSARRTGGLTFF. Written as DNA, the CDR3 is TGCAGTGCTAGAAGGACGGGAGGGTTAACTTTCTTT.

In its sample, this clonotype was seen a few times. The CDR3, as DNA: TGCAGTGCTAGAGTGACAGCCAATGAGCAGTTCTTC. Amino acid sequence: CSARVTANEQFF. J is TRBJ2-1 and V is TRBV20-1, with D perhaps TRBD1 (5 bases). CDR1 DFQATT and CDR2 SNEGSKA come from the germline V gene (reference sequence). The CDR3 length is 12 residues. The germline V and J ends were trimmed by 1 base and 6 bases, with 7 bases remaining between them.

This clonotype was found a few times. CDR3 coding DNA: TGCAGTGCTCCCTCCGGCTGGCTAGATACGCAGTATTTT. Its protein product is CSAPSGWLDTQYF. The chain recombines TRBV20-1 with TRBJ2-3; no clear D. CDR1 DFQATT and CDR2 SNEGSKA come from the germline V gene (reference sequence). V was pared by 5 bases and J by 5 bases, with 14 bases between. There are 13 residues in the CDR3.

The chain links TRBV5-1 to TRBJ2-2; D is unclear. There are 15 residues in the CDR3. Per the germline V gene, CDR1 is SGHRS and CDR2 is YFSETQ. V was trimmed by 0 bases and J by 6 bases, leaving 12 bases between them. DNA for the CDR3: TGCGCCAGCAGCTTGGACGTCGTTGGCTCCGGGGAGCTGTTTTTT. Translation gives CASSLDVVGSGELFF.

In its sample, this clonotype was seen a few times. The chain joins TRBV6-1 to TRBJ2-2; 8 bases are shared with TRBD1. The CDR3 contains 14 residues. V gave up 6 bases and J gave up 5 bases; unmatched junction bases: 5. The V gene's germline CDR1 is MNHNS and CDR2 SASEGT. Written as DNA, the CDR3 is TGTGCCAGCAGGCCGGACAGGGAGACCGGGGAGCTGTTTTTT. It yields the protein CASRPDRETGELFF.

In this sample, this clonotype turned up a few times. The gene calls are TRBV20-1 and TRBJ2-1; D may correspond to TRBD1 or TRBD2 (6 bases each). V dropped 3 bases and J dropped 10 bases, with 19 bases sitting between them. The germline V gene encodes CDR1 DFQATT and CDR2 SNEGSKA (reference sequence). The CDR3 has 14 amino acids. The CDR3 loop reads CSASPRGPPREQFF. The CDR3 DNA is TGCAGTGCTAGTCCCCGGGGGCCCCCACGGGAGCAGTTCTTC.

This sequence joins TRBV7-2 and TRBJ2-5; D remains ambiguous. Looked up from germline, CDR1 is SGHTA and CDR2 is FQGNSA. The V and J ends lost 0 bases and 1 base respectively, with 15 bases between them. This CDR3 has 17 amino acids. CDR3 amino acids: CASSLAGLGWVQETQYF. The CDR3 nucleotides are TGTGCCAGCAGCTTAGCTGGATTGGGCTGGGTCCAAGAGACCCAGTACTTC.

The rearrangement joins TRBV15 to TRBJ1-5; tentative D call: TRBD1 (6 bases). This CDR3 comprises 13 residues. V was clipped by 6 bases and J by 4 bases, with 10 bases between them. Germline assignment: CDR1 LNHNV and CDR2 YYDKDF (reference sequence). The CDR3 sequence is CATSIGGNQPQHF. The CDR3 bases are TGTGCCACCAGTATAGGGGGAAATCAGCCCCAGCATTTT.

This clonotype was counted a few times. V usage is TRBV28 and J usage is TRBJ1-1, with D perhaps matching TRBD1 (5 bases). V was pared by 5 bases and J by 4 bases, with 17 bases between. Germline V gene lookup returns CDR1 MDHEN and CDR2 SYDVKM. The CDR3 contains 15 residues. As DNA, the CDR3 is TGTGCCAGCAGTCAAACGGGACCAGGTGTCACTGAAGCTTTCTTT. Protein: CASSQTGPGVTEAFF.

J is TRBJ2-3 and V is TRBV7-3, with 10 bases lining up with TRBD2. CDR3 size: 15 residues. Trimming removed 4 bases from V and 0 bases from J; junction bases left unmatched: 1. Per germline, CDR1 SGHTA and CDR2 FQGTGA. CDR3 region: CASSSSGSSTDTQYF. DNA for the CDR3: TGTGCCAGCAGCTCTAGCGGGAGTAGCACAGATACGCAGTATTTT. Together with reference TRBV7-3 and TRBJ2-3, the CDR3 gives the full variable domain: GAGVSQTPSNKVTEKGKYVELRCDPISGHTALYWYRQSLGQGPEFLIYFQGTGAADDSGLPNDRFFAVRPEGSVSTLKIQRTERGDSAVYLCASSSSGSSTDTQYFGPGTRLTVL.

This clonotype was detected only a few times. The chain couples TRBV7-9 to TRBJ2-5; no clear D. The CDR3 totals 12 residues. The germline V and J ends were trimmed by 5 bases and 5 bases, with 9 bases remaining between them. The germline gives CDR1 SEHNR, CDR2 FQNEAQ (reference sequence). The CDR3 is CASSADGETQYF. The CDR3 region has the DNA TGTGCCAGCAGCGCCGATGGGGAGACCCAGTACTTC.

The CDR3 loop is CASSPDVTYEQYF. CDR3 coding DNA: TGCGCCAGCAGCCCGGACGTTACCTACGAGCAGTACTTC. V is TRBV5-1 and J is TRBJ2-7; D is unresolved. Germline lookup yields CDR1 SGHRS and CDR2 YFSETQ. CDR3 length: 13 residues. Between the trimmed V and J ends, which lost 4 bases and 2 bases, there was a span of 10 bases.

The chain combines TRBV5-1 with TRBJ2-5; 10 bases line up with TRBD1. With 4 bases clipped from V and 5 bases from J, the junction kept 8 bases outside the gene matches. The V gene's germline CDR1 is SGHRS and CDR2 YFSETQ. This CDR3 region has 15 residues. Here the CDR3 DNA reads TGCGCCAGCAGCCTCACGACAGGGGGCTCGGAGACCCAGTACTTC. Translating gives CASSLTTGGSETQYF.